The rows below give T cell receptor beta chains drawn from one sample of a study of T cell responses to AZD1222 COVID-19 vaccine. Generated by immunoSEQ multiplex PCR, the TCRdb table keeps only in-frame clones and is missing some. The table lists 57,000 or so clones, 75% to 90% of them singletons. The input for sequencing was peripheral blood, taken on day 0 of MenACWY control vaccination. Source of these receptors: an adult in good health. CDR3s include the opening cysteine and the closing phenylalanine or tryptophan. A D gene is named only where the DNA matches it firmly. Clone size is given for some rows only: seen once, a few or many times, or a class if the clone is expanded.

-,TRBV24-1,TRBD2,TRBJ2-1,CATSDSAAGGSYNEQFF,TGTGCCACCAGTGATTCGGCTGCGGGAGGCTCCTACAATGAGCAGTTCTTC
-,TRBV5-6,-,TRBJ1-5,CASSFRNWGINQPQHF,TGTGCCAGCAGCTTTCGGAACTGGGGGATTAATCAGCCCCAGCATTTT
-,TRBV13,-,TRBJ2-4,CASSSQVGIPQNIQYF,TGTGCCAGCAGCTCCCAAGTGGGCATACCACAAAACATTCAGTACTTC
-,TRBV5-8,TRBD1,TRBJ1-5,CASRVSYTGGGPGLRPQHF,TGTGCCAGCCGAGTCTCTTATACAGGGGGCGGTCCGGGTTTAAGGCCCCAGCATTTT
-,TRBV7-8,TRBD1,TRBJ1-1,CASSFDRGRKGAEAFF,TGTGCCAGCAGCTTTGACAGGGGGCGAAAGGGCGCTGAAGCTTTCTTT
-,TRBV7-2,TRBD1,TRBJ1-2,CASSLGLGQGPDGYTF,TGTGCCAGCAGCTTAGGGCTAGGACAGGGCCCTGATGGCTACACCTTC
-,TRBV20-1,-,TRBJ2-6,CSASERRLYSGANVLTF,TGCAGTGCTAGTGAAAGGAGGCTGTACTCTGGGGCCAACGTCCTGACTTTC
once,TRBV25-1,-,TRBJ1-4,CASSESETYATNEKLFF,TGTGCCAGCAGTGAATCTGAGACGTACGCAACTAATGAAAAACTGTTTTTT
-,TRBV5-1,TRBD1,TRBJ2-1,CASRTGVRESEQFF,TGCGCCAGCCGGACAGGGGTCAGGGAGAGTGAGCAGTTCTTC
-,TRBV6-2/TRBV6-3,-,TRBJ2-3,CASSYHDQDTQYF,TGTGCCAGCAGTTACCACGACCAAGATACGCAGTATTTT
-,TRBV7-9,-,TRBJ2-7,CASSPGDYEQYF,TGTGCCAGCAGCCCAGGGGACTACGAGCAGTACTTC
-,TRBV7-2,-,TRBJ2-7,CASSLGGGEASYEQYF,TGTGCCAGCAGCTTAGGTGGGGGCGAAGCATCCTACGAGCAGTACTTC
-,TRBV2,TRBD1,TRBJ1-2,CASSADRARAGYTF,TGTGCCAGCAGCGCCGACAGGGCACGGGCTGGCTACACCTTC
-,TRBV5-1,TRBD1,TRBJ2-7,CASSQRDRGPYEQYF,TGCGCCAGCAGCCAGCGGGACAGGGGGCCCTACGAGCAGTACTTC
-,TRBV5-1,TRBD2,TRBJ2-2,CASSSRGRNTGELFF,TGCGCCAGCAGCTCCCGCGGGAGGAACACCGGGGAGCTGTTTTTT
-,TRBV4-1,-,TRBJ1-1,CASSQGREPGGTEAFF,TGCGCCAGCAGCCAGGGCAGGGAGCCCGGGGGCACTGAAGCTTTCTTT
-,TRBV5-4,TRBD2,TRBJ2-3,CASSIQAGGGTDTQYF,TGTGCCAGCAGCATACAAGCGGGAGGAGGTACAGATACGCAGTATTTT
-,TRBV5-5,-,TRBJ2-3,CASSSERPGVGPTDTQYF,TGTGCCAGCAGCTCCGAAAGACCCGGGGTAGGGCCCACAGATACGCAGTATTTT
once,TRBV3-1/TRBV3-2,TRBD1,TRBJ2-7,CASSPLPTGGSYEQYF,TGTGCCAGCAGCCCCCTTCCGACAGGGGGATCCTACGAGCAGTACTTC
-,TRBV5-1,-,TRBJ1-1,CASGEGTIHTEAFF,TGCGCCAGCGGCGAAGGGACGATTCACACTGAAGCTTTCTTT
-,TRBV6-1,TRBD1,TRBJ2-7,CASIPRDRDYEQYF,TGTGCCAGCATCCCCCGGGACAGAGACTACGAGCAGTACTTC
-,TRBV7-2,-,TRBJ2-1,CASSLDPINEQFF,TGTGCCAGCAGCTTAGATCCAATCAATGAGCAGTTCTTC
-,TRBV7-9,-,TRBJ2-5,CASSLLADNEAQYF,TGTGCCAGCAGCTTATTAGCGGACAATGAGGCCCAGTACTTC
-,TRBV28,-,TRBJ2-4,CASRLDMRNIQYF,TGTGCCAGCAGGCTAGATATGAGAAACATTCAGTACTTC
-,TRBV27,-,TRBJ2-7,CASSRKRYSYEQYF,TGTGCCAGCAGTCGTAAGCGGTACTCCTACGAGCAGTACTTC
-,TRBV7-8,TRBD2,TRBJ2-7,CASSFLGTSSREQYF,TGTGCCAGCAGCTTCTTGGGGACTAGCTCTCGCGAGCAGTACTTC
few,TRBV18,TRBD1,TRBJ1-4,CASSPGQGNEKLFF,TGTGCCAGCTCACCGGGACAGGGGAATGAAAAACTGTTTTTT
-,TRBV7-2,-,TRBJ2-7,CASSLDRGNYEQYF,TGTGCCAGCAGCTTAGATAGGGGGAACTACGAGCAGTACTTC
once,TRBV7-8,-,TRBJ2-4,CASSLGRGGGIQYF,TGTGCCAGCAGCTTAGGGCGGGGTGGAGGCATTCAGTACTTC